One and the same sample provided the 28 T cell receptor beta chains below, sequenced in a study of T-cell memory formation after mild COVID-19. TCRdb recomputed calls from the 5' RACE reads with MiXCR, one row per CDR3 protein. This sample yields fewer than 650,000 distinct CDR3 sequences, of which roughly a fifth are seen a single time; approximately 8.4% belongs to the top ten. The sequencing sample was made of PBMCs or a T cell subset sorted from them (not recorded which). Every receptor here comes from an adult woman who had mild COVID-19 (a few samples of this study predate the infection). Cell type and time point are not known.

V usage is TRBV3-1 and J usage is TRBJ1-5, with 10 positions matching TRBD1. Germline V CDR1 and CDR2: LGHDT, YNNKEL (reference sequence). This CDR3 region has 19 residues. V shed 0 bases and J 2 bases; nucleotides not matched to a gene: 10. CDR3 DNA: TGTGCCAGCAGCCAAGAAGGACCCGGGACAGGGGTGGGCAATCAGCCCCAGCATTTT. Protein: CASSQEGPGTGVGNQPQHF.

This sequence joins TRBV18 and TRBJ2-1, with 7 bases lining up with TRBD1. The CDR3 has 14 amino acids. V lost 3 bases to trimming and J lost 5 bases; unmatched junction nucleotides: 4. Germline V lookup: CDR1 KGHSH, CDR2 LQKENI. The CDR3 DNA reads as TGTGCCAGCTCACCGACGACAGGGAACAATGAGCAGTTCTTC. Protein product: CASSPTTGNNEQFF.

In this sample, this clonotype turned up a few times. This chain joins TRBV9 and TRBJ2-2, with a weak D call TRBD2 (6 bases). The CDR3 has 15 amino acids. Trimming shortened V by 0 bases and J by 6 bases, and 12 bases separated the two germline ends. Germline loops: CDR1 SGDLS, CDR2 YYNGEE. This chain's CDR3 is CASSVDPSVAGELFF. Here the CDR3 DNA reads TGTGCCAGCAGCGTAGATCCTAGCGTCGCCGGGGAGCTGTTTTTT.

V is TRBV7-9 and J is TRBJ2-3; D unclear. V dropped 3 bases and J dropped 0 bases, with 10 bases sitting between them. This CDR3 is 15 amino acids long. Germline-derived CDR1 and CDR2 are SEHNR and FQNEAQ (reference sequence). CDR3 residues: CASSFDPPSTDTQYF. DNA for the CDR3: TGTGCCAGCAGCTTTGACCCTCCTAGCACAGATACGCAGTATTTT.

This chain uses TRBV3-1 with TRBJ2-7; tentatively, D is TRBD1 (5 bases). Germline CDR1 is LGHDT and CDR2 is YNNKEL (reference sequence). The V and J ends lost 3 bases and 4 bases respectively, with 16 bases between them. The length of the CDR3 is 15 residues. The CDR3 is CASSQGQVNPYEQYF. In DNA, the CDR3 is TGTGCCAGCAGCCAGGGGCAGGTGAACCCTTACGAGCAGTACTTC.

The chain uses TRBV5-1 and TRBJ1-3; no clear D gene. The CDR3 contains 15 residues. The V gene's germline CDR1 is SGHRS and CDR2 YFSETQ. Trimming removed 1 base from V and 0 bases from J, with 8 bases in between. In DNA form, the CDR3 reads TGCGCCAGCAGCTTGTCGCGGAGCTCTGGAAACACCATATATTTT. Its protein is CASSLSRSSGNTIYF.

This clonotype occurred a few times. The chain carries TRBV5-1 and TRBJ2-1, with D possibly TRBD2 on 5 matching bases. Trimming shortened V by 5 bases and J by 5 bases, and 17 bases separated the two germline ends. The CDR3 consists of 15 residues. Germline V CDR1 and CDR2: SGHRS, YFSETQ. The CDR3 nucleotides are TGCGCCAGCAGTTGGGGATATGGGAGAGACAATGAGCAGTTCTTC. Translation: CASSWGYGRDNEQFF.

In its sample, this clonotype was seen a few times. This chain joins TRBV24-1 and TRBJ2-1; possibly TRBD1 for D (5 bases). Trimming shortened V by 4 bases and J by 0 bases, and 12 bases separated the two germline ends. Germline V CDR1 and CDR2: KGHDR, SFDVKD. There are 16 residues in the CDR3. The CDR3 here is CATSEPTADSYNEQFF. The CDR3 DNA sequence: TGTGCCACCAGTGAGCCGACAGCAGACTCCTACAATGAGCAGTTCTTC.

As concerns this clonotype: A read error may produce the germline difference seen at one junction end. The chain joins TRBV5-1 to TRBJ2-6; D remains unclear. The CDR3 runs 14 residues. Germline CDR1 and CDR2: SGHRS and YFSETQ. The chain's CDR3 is CASSLLFRANVLTF. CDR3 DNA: TGCGCCAGCAGCTTGCTGTTTAGGGCAAACGTCCTGACTTTC.

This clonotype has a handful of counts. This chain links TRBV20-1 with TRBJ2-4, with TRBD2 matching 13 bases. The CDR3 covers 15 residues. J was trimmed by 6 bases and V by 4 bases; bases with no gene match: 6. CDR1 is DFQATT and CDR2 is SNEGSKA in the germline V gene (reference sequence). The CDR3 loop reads CSAKRLAGGLNIQYF. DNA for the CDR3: TGCAGTGCTAAAAGACTAGCGGGAGGCCTAAACATTCAGTACTTC.

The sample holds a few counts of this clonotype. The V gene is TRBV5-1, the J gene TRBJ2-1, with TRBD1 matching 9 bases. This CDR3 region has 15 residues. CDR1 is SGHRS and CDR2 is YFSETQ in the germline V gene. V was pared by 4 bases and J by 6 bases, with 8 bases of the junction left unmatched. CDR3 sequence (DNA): TGCGCCAGCAGCCTAAGGACAGGGGTTCCCAATGAGCAGTTCTTC. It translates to CASSLRTGVPNEQFF.

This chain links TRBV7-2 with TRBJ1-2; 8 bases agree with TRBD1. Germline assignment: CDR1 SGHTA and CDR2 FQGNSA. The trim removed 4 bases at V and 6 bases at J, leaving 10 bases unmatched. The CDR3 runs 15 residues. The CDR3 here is CASSYRTGREDGYTF. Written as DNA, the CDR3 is TGTGCCAGCAGCTACAGGACAGGGAGAGAGGATGGCTACACCTTC.

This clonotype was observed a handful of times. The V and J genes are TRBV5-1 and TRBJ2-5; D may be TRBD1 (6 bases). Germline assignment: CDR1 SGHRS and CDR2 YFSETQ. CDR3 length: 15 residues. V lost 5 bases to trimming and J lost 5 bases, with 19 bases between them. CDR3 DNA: TGCGCCAGCAGGCAAGGAGTTGGGGGCGAGGAGACCCAGTACTTC. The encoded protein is CASRQGVGGEETQYF.

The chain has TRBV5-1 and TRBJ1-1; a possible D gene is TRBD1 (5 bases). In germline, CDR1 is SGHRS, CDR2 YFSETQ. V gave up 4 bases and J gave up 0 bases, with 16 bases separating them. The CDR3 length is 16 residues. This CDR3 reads CASSPRDLRVNTEAFF. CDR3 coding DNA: TGCGCCAGCAGCCCCCGGGACCTGAGGGTGAACACTGAAGCTTTCTTT. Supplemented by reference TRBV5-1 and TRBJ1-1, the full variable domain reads KAGVTQTPRYLIKTRGQQVTLSCSPISGHRSVSWYQQTPGQGLQFLFEYFSETQRNKGNFPGRFSGRQFSNSRSEMNVSTLELGDSALYLCASSPRDLRVNTEAFFGQGTRLTVV.

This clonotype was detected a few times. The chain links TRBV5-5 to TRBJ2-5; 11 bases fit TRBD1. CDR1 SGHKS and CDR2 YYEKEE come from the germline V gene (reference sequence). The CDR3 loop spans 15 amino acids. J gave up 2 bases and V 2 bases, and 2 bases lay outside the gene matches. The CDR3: CASSFGQGAQETQYF. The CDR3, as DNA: TGTGCCAGCAGCTTCGGACAGGGGGCTCAAGAGACCCAGTACTTC.

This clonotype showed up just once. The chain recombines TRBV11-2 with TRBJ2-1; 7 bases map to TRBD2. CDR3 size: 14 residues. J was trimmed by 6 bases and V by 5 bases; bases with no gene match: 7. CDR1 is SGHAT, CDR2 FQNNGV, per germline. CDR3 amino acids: CASSKPASGNEQFF. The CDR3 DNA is TGTGCCAGCAGCAAACCCGCTAGCGGCAATGAGCAGTTCTTC.

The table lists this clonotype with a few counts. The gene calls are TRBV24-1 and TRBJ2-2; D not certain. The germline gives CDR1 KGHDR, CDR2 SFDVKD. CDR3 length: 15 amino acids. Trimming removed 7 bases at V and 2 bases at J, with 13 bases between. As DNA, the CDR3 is TGTGCCACCAGGAAGGCCGACGGAAACACCGGGGAGCTGTTTTTT. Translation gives CATRKADGNTGELFF.

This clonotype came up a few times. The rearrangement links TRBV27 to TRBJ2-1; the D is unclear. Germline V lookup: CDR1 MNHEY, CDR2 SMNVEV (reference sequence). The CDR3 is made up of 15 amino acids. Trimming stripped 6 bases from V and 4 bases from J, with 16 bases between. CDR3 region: CASSSSFHDYNEQFF. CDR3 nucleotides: TGTGCCAGCAGCTCCTCATTTCACGATTACAATGAGCAGTTCTTC.

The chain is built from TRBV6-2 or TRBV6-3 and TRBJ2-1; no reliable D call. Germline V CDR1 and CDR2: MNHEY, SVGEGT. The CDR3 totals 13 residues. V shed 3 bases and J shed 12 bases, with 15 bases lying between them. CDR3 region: CASSYYPGRMQFF. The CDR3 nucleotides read TGTGCCAGCAGTTATTATCCCGGAAGAATGCAGTTCTTC.

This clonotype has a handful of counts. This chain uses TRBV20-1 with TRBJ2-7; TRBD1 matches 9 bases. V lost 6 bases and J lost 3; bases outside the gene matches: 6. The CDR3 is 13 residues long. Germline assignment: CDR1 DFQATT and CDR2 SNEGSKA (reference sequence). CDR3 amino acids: CSARTGDSYEQYF. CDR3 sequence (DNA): TGCAGTGCCCGGACAGGGGATAGCTACGAGCAGTACTTC.

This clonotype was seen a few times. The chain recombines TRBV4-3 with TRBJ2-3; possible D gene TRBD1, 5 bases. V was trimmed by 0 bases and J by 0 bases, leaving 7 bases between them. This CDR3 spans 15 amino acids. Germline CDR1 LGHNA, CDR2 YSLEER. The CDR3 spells CASSQEGVSTDTQYF. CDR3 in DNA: TGCGCCAGCAGCCAAGAAGGGGTTAGCACAGATACGCAGTATTTT.

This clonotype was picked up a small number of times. The CDR3 loop reads CASSGTGRPYEQYF. The CDR3 bases are TGTGCCAGCTCAGGGACAGGGAGACCCTACGAGCAGTACTTC. The chain employs TRBV18 and TRBJ2-7; 9 bases are shared with TRBD1. This CDR3 region has 14 residues. Per the germline V gene, CDR1 is KGHSH and CDR2 is LQKENI. V was pared by 5 bases and J by 2 bases, with 4 bases of the junction left unmatched.

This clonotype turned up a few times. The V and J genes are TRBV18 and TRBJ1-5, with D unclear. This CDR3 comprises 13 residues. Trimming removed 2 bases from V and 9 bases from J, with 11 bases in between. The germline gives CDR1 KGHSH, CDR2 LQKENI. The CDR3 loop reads CASSPDQSTPQHF. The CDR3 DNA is TGTGCCAGCTCACCAGACCAATCTACGCCCCAGCATTTT.

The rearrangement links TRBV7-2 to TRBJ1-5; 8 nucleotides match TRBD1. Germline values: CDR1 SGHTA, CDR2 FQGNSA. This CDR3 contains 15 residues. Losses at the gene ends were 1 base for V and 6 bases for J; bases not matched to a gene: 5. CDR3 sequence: CASSLEDRASQPQHF. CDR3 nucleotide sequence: TGTGCCAGCAGCTTAGAGGACAGGGCGAGTCAGCCCCAGCATTTT.

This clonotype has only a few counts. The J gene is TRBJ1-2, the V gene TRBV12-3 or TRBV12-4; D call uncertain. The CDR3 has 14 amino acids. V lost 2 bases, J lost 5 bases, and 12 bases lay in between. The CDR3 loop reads CASSLPAPRYGYTF. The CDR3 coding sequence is TGTGCCAGCAGTTTACCGGCCCCTCGTTATGGCTACACCTTC.

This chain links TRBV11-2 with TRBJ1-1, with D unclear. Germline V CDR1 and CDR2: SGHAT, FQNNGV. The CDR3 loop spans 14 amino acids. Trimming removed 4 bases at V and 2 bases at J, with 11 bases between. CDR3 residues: CASSSPSPNTEAFF. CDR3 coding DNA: TGTGCCAGCAGCTCCCCTTCTCCAAACACTGAAGCTTTCTTT. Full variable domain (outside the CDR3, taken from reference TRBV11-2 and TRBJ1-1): EAGVAQSPRYKIIEKRQSVAFWCNPISGHATLYWYQQILGQGPKLLIQFQNNGVVDDSQLPKDRFSAERLKGVDSTLKIQPAKLEDSAVYLCASSSPSPNTEAFFGQGTRLTVV.

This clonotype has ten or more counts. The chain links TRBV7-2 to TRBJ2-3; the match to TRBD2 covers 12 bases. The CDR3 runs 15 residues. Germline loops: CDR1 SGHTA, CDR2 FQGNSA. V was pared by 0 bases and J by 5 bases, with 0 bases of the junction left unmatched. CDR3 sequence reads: CASSLAGLAGDTQYF. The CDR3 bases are TGTGCCAGCAGCTTAGCGGGACTAGCGGGAGATACGCAGTATTTT. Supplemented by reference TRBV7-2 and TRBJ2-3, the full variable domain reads GAGVSQSPSNKVTEKGKDVELRCDPISGHTALYWYRQSLGQGLEFLIYFQGNSAPDKSGLPSDRFSAERTGGSVSTLTIQRTQQEDSAVYLCASSLAGLAGDTQYFGPGTRLTVL.

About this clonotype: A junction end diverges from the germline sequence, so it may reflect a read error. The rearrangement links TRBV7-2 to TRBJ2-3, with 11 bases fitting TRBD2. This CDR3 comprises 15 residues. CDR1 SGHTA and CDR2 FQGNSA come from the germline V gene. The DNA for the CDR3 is TGTGCCAGCAGTACCACTAGCGGGAGCATAGATACGCAGTATTTT. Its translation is CASSTTSGSIDTQYF.